A single sample is the source of the 24 T cell receptor beta chains below, sequenced in a study of blood T cell repertoires in COVID-19 (dated by TCRdb to 2019 to 2021). The library was made by the immunoSEQ multiplex PCR assay. Not all clones reach the TCRdb copy of this immuneACCESS table, which keeps in-frame sequences only. Checked studies attribute under half of the gap to unresolved V genes and leave the rest unexplained. For this sample there are about 64,000 clones; more than 75% appear just once. In total, the top ten clones hold 1.5% to 2% of the sample. The specimen sequenced was peripheral blood. The source is a human donor in a cohort sampled during active COVID-19.

This clone was counted only a few times. V usage is TRBV27 and J usage is TRBJ2-2; 8 bases align to TRBD2. The V gene end was trimmed by 2 bases and the J gene end by 6 bases; junction bases not matched to a gene: 5. The CDR3 covers 15 residues. Per the germline V gene, CDR1 is MNHEY and CDR2 is SMNVEV (reference sequence). In DNA form, the CDR3 reads TGTGCCAGCAGTTTAAGAGCGGGAGTGGCCGGGGAGCTGTTTTTT. Protein: CASSLRAGVAGELFF.

The chain is built from TRBV16 and TRBJ2-3; the match to TRBD1 covers 10 bases. V trimming: 2 bases; J trimming: 4 bases; junction bases outside the gene matches: 3. CDR1 and CDR2 from the germline V gene are KGHSY and FQNENV. The CDR3 loop spans 15 amino acids. The CDR3 here is CASSQPTGGADTQYF. DNA of the CDR3: TGTGCCAGCAGCCAACCGACAGGGGGCGCAGATACGCAGTATTTT.

This chain uses TRBV5-1 with TRBJ2-7; 8 nucleotides align to TRBD1. Per germline, CDR1 SGHRS and CDR2 YFSETQ. The CDR3 totals 15 residues. J lost 0 bases, V lost 0 bases, and 2 bases had no gene match. The CDR3 DNA follows: TGCGCCAGCAGCTTGGGACAGGGGTACTCCTACGAGCAGTACTTC. Translating it yields CASSLGQGYSYEQYF.

V and J are TRBV28 and TRBJ2-1; perhaps TRBD2 as D (7 bases). Germline lookup yields CDR1 MDHEN and CDR2 SYDVKM. V lost 3 bases and J lost 3, with 21 bases in between. The CDR3 has 18 amino acids. The CDR3 region is CASSFGRGTTPRYNEQFF. Here the CDR3 DNA reads TGTGCCAGCAGTTTCGGTAGGGGGACTACTCCTCGCTACAATGAGCAGTTCTTC.

This clone was detected once. The rearrangement joins TRBV19 to TRBJ2-1; 8 positions match TRBD2. Germline lookup yields CDR1 LNHDA and CDR2 SQIVND (reference sequence). The V segment lost 1 base and the J segment 1 base; nucleotides outside the gene matches: 12. This CDR3 has 19 residues. The CDR3 nucleotides read TGTGCCAGTAGTATAGGACTCTTCTCGGGAGGGCCTTCCTACAATGAGCAGTTCTTC. Its protein product is CASSIGLFSGGPSYNEQFF.

This clone has a single count. This chain connects TRBV4-1 to TRBJ1-4; 7 bases are a match to TRBD1. J gave up 7 bases and V 3 bases, and 11 bases lay outside the gene matches. CDR1 is MGHRA and CDR2 is YSYEKL in the germline V gene. This CDR3 has 16 amino acids. The CDR3 nucleotides read TGCGCCAGCAGCCAGCTGATAACAGGGGACGGTGAAAAACTGTTTTTT. Translating it yields CASSQLITGDGEKLFF.

The V and J genes are TRBV6-5 and TRBJ1-1; D gene ambiguous. The germline V gene encodes CDR1 MNHEY and CDR2 SVGAGI. This CDR3 contains 14 residues. Trimming took 6 bases from V and 4 from J, leaving 15 bases between them. CDR3 sequence: CASSHQEVGTEAFF. The CDR3 bases are TGTGCCAGCAGCCACCAGGAGGTTGGCACTGAAGCTTTCTTT.

The chain combines TRBV7-9 with TRBJ1-1; 10 nucleotides match TRBD1. The CDR3 loop spans 16 amino acids. V was pared by 7 bases and J by 3 bases, with 11 bases of the junction left unmatched. Germline CDR1 SEHNR, CDR2 FQNEAQ (reference sequence). CDR3 sequence reads: CASTSLPGTGDTEAFF. In DNA, the CDR3 is TGTGCCAGCACCTCCTTACCCGGGACAGGGGACACTGAAGCTTTCTTT.

The chain carries TRBV9 and TRBJ1-5; TRBD1 is a possible D gene (5 bases). This CDR3 has 14 residues. V dropped 0 bases and J dropped 5 bases, with 9 bases sitting between them. Germline CDR1 SGDLS, CDR2 YYNGEE. CDR3 nucleotide sequence: TGTGCCAGCAGCGTAGGGGGCAGAGATCAGCCCCAGCATTTT. It translates to CASSVGGRDQPQHF.

The chain is built from TRBV9 and TRBJ1-1; no clear D gene. Germline V CDR1 and CDR2: SGDLS, YYNGEE. The CDR3 has 15 residues. Trimming stripped 0 bases from V and 0 bases from J, with 9 bases between. The CDR3 loop reads CASSVVNLMNTEAFF. The DNA for the CDR3 is TGTGCCAGCAGCGTAGTCAATCTAATGAACACTGAAGCTTTCTTT.

V gene TRBV18 combines with J gene TRBJ2-7; D possibly corresponds to TRBD1 (7 bases). V was pared by 4 bases and J by 0 bases, with 10 bases between. CDR1 KGHSH and CDR2 LQKENI come from the germline V gene. This CDR3 spans 14 amino acids. The CDR3 DNA reads as TGTGCCAGCTCACGGGGGGACAGCTCCTACGAGCAGTACTTC. As protein: CASSRGDSSYEQYF.

The chain recombines TRBV13 with TRBJ2-2; TRBD2 is a possible D gene (5 bases). Germline CDR1 is PRHDT and CDR2 is FYEKMQ (reference sequence). Trimming left V 5 bases short and J 6 bases short, with 7 bases between. This CDR3 is 12 amino acids long. CDR3: CASSPGAGELFF. The CDR3, as DNA: TGTGCCAGCAGCCCCGGGGCCGGGGAGCTGTTTTTT.

The rearrangement uses TRBV29-1 and TRBJ2-7, with 7 bases that match TRBD1. With V trimmed by 4 bases and J by 7 bases, 7 bases remained unmatched. The CDR3 extends over 12 amino acids. Germline V lookup: CDR1 SQVTM, CDR2 ANQGSEA. The CDR3 bases are TGCAGCGTTGCTCCGACAGGGATGGAGCAGTACTTC. This encodes CSVAPTGMEQYF.

The rearrangement links TRBV5-6 to TRBJ2-5, with TRBD2 matching over 9 bases. With V trimmed by 4 bases and J by 3 bases, 7 bases remained unmatched. The CDR3 spans 15 residues. The V gene's germline CDR1 is SGHDT and CDR2 YYEEEE. The chain's CDR3 is CASSPLAGMKETQYF. The CDR3 DNA follows: TGTGCCAGCAGCCCTCTAGCGGGAATGAAAGAGACCCAGTACTTC.

The genes are TRBV7-9 and TRBJ2-2; D gene uncertain. The CDR3 spans 13 residues. V lost 3 bases to trimming and J lost 4 bases, with 6 bases between them. The germline V gene encodes CDR1 SEHNR and CDR2 FQNEAQ (reference sequence). CDR3 amino acids: CASSFPGTGELFF. As DNA, the CDR3 is TGTGCCAGCAGCTTTCCCGGCACCGGGGAGCTGTTTTTT.

In this sample, this clone is medium-sized. The chain is built from TRBV4-3 and TRBJ2-7; D remains unclear. Germline CDR1 reads LGHNA; CDR2 reads YSLEER. This CDR3 comprises 14 residues. The V and J ends lost 0 bases and 1 base respectively, with 7 bases between them. This CDR3 is CASSQDYSSYEQYF. CDR3 in DNA: TGCGCCAGCAGCCAAGATTACAGTTCCTACGAGCAGTACTTC.

This rearrangement joins TRBV5-8 to TRBJ2-7; D gene unclear. From germline, CDR1 is SGHTS and CDR2 YDEGEE. V shed 0 bases and J shed 6 bases, with 13 bases lying between them. The CDR3 loop spans 14 amino acids. CDR3 sequence reads: CASSLVGLVSEQYF. CDR3 nucleotide sequence: TGTGCCAGCAGCTTGGTTGGTCTGGTTAGCGAGCAGTACTTC.

The gene calls are TRBV6-2 or TRBV6-3 and TRBJ1-5, with TRBD1 matching 7 bases. The CDR3 is 15 amino acids. V shed 5 bases and J 8 bases; nucleotides not matched to a gene: 12. Germline loops: CDR1 MNHEY, CDR2 SVGEGT. CDR3 DNA sequence: TGTGCCAGCAGTCGAAGACAGGGAGGTTTGGAGCCCCAGCATTTT. Its protein product is CASSRRQGGLEPQHF.

The chain carries TRBV10-3 and TRBJ1-5, with 10 bases aligning to TRBD1. The V gene's germline CDR1 is ENHRY and CDR2 SYGVKD. The CDR3 has 13 residues. Losses at the gene ends were 10 bases for V and 2 bases for J; bases not matched to a gene: 2. The CDR3 is CATGTGGNQPQHF. CDR3 DNA sequence: TGTGCCACTGGGACAGGGGGCAATCAGCCCCAGCATTTT.

This clone was recorded once. The chain combines TRBV12-5 with TRBJ2-3; tentatively, D is TRBD2 (5 bases). Trimming took off 1 base at V and 3 bases at J, with 5 bases between the two ends. The CDR3 runs 13 residues. CDR1 LGHNT and CDR2 FRNRAP come from the germline V gene. CDR3 protein: CASGLAGTDTQYF. The CDR3 DNA is TGTGCTAGTGGTTTGGCGGGAACAGATACGCAGTATTTT. Combining the CDR3 with reference TRBV12-5 and TRBJ2-3 gives the whole variable domain DARVTQTPRHKVTEMGQEVTMRCQPILGHNTVFWYRQTMMQGLELLAYFRNRAPLDDSGMPKDRFSAEMPDATLATLKIQPSEPRDSAVYFCASGLAGTDTQYFGPGTRLTVL.

The J gene is TRBJ2-3, the V gene TRBV15; maybe TRBD2 (7 bases). CDR1 is LNHNV, CDR2 YYDKDF, per germline (reference sequence). The CDR3 extends over 16 amino acids. V lost 1 base to trimming and J lost 4 bases, with 15 bases between them. CDR3 bases: TGTGCCACCAGCAGAGGGCCCGGGGGGCCCGCAGATACGCAGTATTTT. Protein product: CATSRGPGGPADTQYF.

Details on this clone: Its ends do not fully match the called genes, so a read error is possible. The chain is built from TRBV7-8 and TRBJ2-3; perhaps TRBD2 as D (6 bases). The CDR3 contains 19 residues. CDR1 is SGHVS, CDR2 FQNEAQ, per germline. CDR3 coding DNA: TGTGCCAGCAGCCCACCCGGAGGGGACTTGGGCTTTAGCACAGATGCGCAGTATTTT. This gives the protein CASSPPGGDLGFSTDAQYF.

The chain is built from TRBV6-5 and TRBJ1-6, with no clear D. The CDR3 contains 14 residues. Trimming cost V 2 bases and J 9 bases, with 11 bases left between them. The germline CDR1 and CDR2 sequences are MNHEY and SVGAGI. The CDR3 DNA follows: TGTGCCAGCAGTTACGCGGGGAAGGGTTCACCCCTCCACTTT. Translating it yields CASSYAGKGSPLHF.

V usage is TRBV3-1 (or the pseudogene TRBV3-2) and J usage is TRBJ1-2, with 10 bases matching TRBD1. Germline assignment: CDR1 LGHDT and CDR2 YNNKEL (reference sequence). Germline trimming cut 1 base from V and 2 bases from J; bases unmatched to any gene: 7. The CDR3 runs to 17 residues. The CDR3 is CASSQAPTGGVNYGYTF. As DNA, the CDR3 is TGTGCCAGCAGCCAAGCGCCGACAGGGGGCGTAAACTATGGCTACACCTTC.